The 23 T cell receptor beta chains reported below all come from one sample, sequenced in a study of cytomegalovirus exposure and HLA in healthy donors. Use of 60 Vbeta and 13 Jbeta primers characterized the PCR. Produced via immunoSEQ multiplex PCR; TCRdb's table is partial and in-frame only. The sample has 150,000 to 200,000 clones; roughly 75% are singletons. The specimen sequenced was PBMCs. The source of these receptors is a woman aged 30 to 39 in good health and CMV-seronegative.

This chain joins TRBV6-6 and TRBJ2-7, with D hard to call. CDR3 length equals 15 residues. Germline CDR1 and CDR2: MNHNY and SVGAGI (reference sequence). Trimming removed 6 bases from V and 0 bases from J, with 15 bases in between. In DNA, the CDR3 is TGTGCCAGCAGCCCCGGCGGTAGCCGCTCCTACGAGCAGTACTTC. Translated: CASSPGGSRSYEQYF.

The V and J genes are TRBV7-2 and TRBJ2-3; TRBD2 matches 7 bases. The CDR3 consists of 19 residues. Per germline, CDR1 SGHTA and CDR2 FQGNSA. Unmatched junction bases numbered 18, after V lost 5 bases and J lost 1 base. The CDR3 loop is CASSVGLGGLAVRTDTQYF. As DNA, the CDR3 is TGTGCCAGCAGCGTTGGCTTAGGTGGTCTAGCGGTGCGCACAGATACGCAGTATTTT.

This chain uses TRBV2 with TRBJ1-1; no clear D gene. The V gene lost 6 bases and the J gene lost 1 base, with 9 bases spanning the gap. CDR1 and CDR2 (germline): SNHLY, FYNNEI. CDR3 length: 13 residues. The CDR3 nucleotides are TGTGCCAGCAGCGCTACGGGGAACACTGAAGCTTTCTTT. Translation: CASSATGNTEAFF.

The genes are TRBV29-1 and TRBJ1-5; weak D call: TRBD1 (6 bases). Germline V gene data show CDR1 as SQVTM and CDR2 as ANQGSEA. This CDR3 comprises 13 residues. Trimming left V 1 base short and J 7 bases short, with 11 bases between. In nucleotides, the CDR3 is TGCAGCGTTGAAGTCAGGGGCGGGCAGCCCCAGCATTTT. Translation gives CSVEVRGGQPQHF. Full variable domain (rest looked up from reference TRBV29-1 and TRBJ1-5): SAVISQKPSRDICQRGTSLTIQCQVDSQVTMMFWYRQQPGQSLTLIATANQGSEATYESGFVIDKFPISRPNLTFSTLTVSNMSPEDSSIYLCSVEVRGGQPQHFGDGTRLSIL.

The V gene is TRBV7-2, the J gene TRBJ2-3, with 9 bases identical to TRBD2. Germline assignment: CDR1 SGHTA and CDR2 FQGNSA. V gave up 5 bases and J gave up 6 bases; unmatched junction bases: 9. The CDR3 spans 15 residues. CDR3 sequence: CASSAPGGGADTQYF. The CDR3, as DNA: TGTGCCAGCAGCGCACCGGGCGGGGGGGCTGATACGCAGTATTTT.

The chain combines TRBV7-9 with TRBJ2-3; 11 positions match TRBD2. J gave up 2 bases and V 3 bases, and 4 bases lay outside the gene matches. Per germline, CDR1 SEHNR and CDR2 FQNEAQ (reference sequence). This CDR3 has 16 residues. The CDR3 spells CASSLALAGDTDTQYF. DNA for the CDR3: TGTGCCAGCAGCTTGGCACTAGCGGGGGACACAGATACGCAGTATTTT.

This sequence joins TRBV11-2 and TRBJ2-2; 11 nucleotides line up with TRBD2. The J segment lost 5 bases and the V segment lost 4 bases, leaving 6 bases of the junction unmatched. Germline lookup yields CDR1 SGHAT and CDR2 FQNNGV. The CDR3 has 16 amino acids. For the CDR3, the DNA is TGTGCCAGCAGCTCAGGGACTAGCGGCTCAACCGGGGAGCTGTTTTTT. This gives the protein CASSSGTSGSTGELFF.

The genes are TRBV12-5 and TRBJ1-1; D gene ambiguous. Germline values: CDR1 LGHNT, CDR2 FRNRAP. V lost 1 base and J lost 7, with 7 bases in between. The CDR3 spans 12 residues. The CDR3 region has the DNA TGTGCTAGTGGTTTGGAACAAGTTGAAGCTTTCTTT. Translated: CASGLEQVEAFF.

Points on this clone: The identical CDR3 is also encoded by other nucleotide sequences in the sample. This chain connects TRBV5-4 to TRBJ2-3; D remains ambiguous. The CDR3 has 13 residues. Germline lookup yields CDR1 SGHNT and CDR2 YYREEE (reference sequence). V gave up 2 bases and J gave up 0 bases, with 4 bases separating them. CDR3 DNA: TGTGCCAGCAGCTTAGCTAGCACAGATACGCAGTATTTT. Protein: CASSLASTDTQYF.

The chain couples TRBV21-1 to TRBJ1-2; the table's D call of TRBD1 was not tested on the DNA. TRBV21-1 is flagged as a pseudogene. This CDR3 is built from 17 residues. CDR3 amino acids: CASSPNEGQGLDYGYTF. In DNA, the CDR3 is TGTGCCAGCAGCCCGAACGAAGGACAGGGCCTAGACTATGGCTACACCTTC.

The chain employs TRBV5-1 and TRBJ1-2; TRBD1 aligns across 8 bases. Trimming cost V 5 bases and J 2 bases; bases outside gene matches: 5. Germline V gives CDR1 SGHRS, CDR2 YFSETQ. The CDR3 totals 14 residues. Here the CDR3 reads CASSPQGANYGYTF. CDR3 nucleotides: TGCGCCAGCAGTCCCCAGGGGGCGAACTATGGCTACACCTTC.

CDR3 DNA: TGTGCCAGCAGCGTAGGCGGGGACAGGGGTTCGGAGACCCAGTACTTC. Amino acid sequence: CASSVGGDRGSETQYF. The J gene is TRBJ2-5, the V gene TRBV9; the match to TRBD1 covers 10 bases. Germline V gene data show CDR1 as SGDLS and CDR2 as YYNGEE. This CDR3 is 16 amino acids long. V lost 0 bases, J lost 5 bases, and 7 bases stayed unmatched.

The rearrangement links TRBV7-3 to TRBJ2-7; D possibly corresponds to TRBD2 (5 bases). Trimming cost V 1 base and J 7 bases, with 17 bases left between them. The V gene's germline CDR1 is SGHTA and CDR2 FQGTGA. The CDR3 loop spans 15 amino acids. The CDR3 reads CASSLRRRADGEQYF. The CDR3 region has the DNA TGTGCCAGCAGCTTAAGGCGGCGGGCCGACGGGGAGCAGTACTTC.

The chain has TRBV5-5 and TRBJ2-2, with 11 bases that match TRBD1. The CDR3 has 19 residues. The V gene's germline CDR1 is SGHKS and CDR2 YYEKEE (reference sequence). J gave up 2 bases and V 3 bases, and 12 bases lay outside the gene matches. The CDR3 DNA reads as TGTGCCAGCAGCTATCGGGACAGGGGGACGTGGGCCAACACCGGGGAGCTGTTTTTT. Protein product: CASSYRDRGTWANTGELFF. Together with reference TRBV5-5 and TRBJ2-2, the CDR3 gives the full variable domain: DAGVTQSPTHLIKTRGQQVTLRCSPISGHKSVSWYQQVLGQGPQFIFQYYEKEERGRGNFPDRFSARQFPNYSSELNVNALLLGDSALYLCASSYRDRGTWANTGELFFGEGSRLTVL.

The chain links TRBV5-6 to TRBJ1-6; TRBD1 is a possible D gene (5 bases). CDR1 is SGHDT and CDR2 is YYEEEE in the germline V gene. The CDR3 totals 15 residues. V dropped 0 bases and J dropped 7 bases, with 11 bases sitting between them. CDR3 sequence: CASSLASTDNSPLHF. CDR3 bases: TGTGCCAGCAGCTTGGCATCGACAGACAATTCACCCCTCCACTTT.

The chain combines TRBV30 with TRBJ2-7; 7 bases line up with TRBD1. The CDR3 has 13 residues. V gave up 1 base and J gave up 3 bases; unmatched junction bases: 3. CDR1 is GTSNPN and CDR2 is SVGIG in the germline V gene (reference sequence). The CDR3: CAWSEDRDYEQYF. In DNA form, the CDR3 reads TGTGCCTGGAGTGAAGACAGGGACTACGAGCAGTACTTC.

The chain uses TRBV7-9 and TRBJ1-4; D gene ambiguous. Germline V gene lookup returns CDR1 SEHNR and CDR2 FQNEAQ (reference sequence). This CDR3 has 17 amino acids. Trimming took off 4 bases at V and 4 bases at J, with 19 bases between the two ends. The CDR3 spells CASSSYRWEYGNEKLFF. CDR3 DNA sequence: TGTGCCAGCAGCTCCTACCGGTGGGAGTATGGTAATGAAAAACTGTTTTTT.

The CDR3 DNA reads TGTGCCAGCAGCACGAGCTCCTACGAGCAGTACTTC. As protein: CASSTSSYEQYF. The V call is TRBV13, the J call TRBJ2-7; D is unresolved. Germline assignment: CDR1 PRHDT and CDR2 FYEKMQ (reference sequence). The CDR3 loop spans 12 amino acids. V was shortened by 5 bases and J by 0 bases, with 5 bases between the two germline ends.

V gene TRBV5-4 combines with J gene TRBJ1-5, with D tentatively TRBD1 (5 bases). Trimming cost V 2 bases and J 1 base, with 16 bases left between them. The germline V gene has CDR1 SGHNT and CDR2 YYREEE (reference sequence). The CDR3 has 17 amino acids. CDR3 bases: TGTGCCAGCAGCTTTCGTCAAAGGGGCCGGAGCAATCAGCCCCAGCATTTT. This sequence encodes CASSFRQRGRSNQPQHF.

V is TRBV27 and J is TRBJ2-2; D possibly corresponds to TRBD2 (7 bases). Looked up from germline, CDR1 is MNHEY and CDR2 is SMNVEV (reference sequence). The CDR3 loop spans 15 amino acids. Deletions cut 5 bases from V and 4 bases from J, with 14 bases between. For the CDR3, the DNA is TGTGCCAGCAGTCAAGTGGGGGGGCTCACCGGGGAGCTGTTTTTT. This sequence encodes CASSQVGGLTGELFF.

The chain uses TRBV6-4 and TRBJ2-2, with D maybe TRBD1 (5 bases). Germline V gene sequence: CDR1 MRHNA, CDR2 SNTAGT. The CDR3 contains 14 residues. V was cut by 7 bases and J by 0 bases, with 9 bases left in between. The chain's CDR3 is CASMWGPNTGELFF. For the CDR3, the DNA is TGTGCCAGCATGTGGGGCCCGAACACCGGGGAGCTGTTTTTT.

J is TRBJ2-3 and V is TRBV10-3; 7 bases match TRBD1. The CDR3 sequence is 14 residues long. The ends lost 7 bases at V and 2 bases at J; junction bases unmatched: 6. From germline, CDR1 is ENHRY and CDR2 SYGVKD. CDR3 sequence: CAITRDSNTDTQYF. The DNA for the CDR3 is TGTGCCATCACTAGGGACAGTAACACAGATACGCAGTATTTT.

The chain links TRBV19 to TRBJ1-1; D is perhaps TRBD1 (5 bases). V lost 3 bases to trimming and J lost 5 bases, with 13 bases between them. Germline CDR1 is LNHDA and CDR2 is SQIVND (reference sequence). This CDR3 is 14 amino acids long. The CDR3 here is CASSMGRGGTEAFF. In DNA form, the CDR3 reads TGTGCCAGTAGTATGGGTAGGGGAGGGACTGAAGCTTTCTTT.